This TCR beta chain was observed in a study of blood T cell repertoires in COVID-19. Looked up from germline, CDR1 is MNHEY and CDR2 is SVGEGT. The CDR3 length is 16 residues. V shed 2 bases and J shed 1 base, with 14 bases lying between them. Assay: immunoSEQ multiplex PCR; the TCRdb copy retains only in-frame clones and omits some. The table shows approximately 59,000 clones, with roughly 90% occurring only once. Sequencing was done on a sample of peripheral blood. This receptor was obtained from a human donor in a cohort sampled during active COVID-19. The chain has TRBV6-2 or TRBV6-3 and TRBJ2-5; perhaps TRBD1 as D (6 bases). CDR3 residues: CASSYPAWGPQETQYF. In DNA, the CDR3 is TGTGCCAGCAGTTACCCCGCATGGGGGCCCCAAGAGACCCAGTACTTC.